The 27 T cell receptor beta chains reported below all come from one sample, sequenced in a study of blood T cell repertoires in COVID-19. Measured with immunoSEQ multiplex PCR; TCRdb has only the in-frame clones, and not every one. The sample carries around 360,000 clones, about 88% recorded once. The sample was PBMCs or T cells enriched from blood (not recorded which). The receptors stem from a woman aged 25 to 45 who had recovered from COVID-19.

This rearrangement joins TRBV7-6 to TRBJ2-1; a possible D gene is TRBD1 (7 bases). CDR3 length equals 15 residues. The V end was cut by 5 bases, the J end by 10 bases, with 21 bases between. CDR1 SGHVS and CDR2 FNYEAQ come from the germline V gene. CDR3 DNA: TGTGCCAGCAGCGGCGGGACAGTACTTTCGGGAGAGCAGTTCTTC. It translates to CASSGGTVLSGEQFF.

V is TRBV21-1 and J is TRBJ1-5; the table's D gene call, TRBD1, was not cross checked with the DNA. TRBV21-1 is described as a pseudogene. CDR3 length equals 15 residues. CDR3 bases: TGTGCCAGCAGCAAACTGGACAGGTATAATCAGCCCCAGCATTTT. Translated: CASSKLDRYNQPQHF.

The chain is built from TRBV7-9 and TRBJ2-1; maybe TRBD2 (5 bases). Trimming took 7 bases from V and 0 from J, leaving 7 bases between them. The CDR3 contains 13 residues. The germline gives CDR1 SEHNR, CDR2 FQNEAQ (reference sequence). CDR3 amino acids: CASKGSSYNEQFF. The CDR3 nucleotides read TGTGCCAGCAAAGGGAGCTCCTACAATGAGCAGTTCTTC.

This chain uses TRBV3-1 (or the pseudogene TRBV3-2) with TRBJ2-5, with a weak D call TRBD2 (6 bases). The germline CDR1 and CDR2 sequences are LGHDT and YNNKEL (reference sequence). V was pared by 1 base and J by 7 bases, with 13 bases between. The CDR3 sequence is 14 residues long. The DNA of the CDR3 is TGTGCCAGCAGCCAAGGGGCTAGCGTGGGGACCCAGTACTTC. This gives the protein CASSQGASVGTQYF.

The chain couples TRBV11-3 to TRBJ1-1, with 8 bases identical to TRBD1. J was trimmed by 6 bases and V by 5 bases; bases with no gene match: 8. Germline V gene sequence: CDR1 SGHNT, CDR2 YENEEA. The CDR3 consists of 14 residues. As DNA, the CDR3 is TGTGCCAGCAGCCTCGGACAGGGTGGGGCTGAAGCTTTCTTT. As protein: CASSLGQGGAEAFF.

To note about this clone: This sample includes further DNA sequences coding for the same CDR3. The chain employs TRBV5-1 and TRBJ2-1; 7 nucleotides match TRBD2. The CDR3 length is 15 residues. The V segment lost 0 bases and the J segment 2 bases; nucleotides outside the gene matches: 2. The germline V gene encodes CDR1 SGHRS and CDR2 YFSETQ. CDR3 amino acids: CASSLGSGPYNEQFF. As DNA, the CDR3 is TGCGCCAGCAGCTTGGGTAGCGGGCCCTACAATGAGCAGTTCTTC. Looking up the rest from reference TRBV5-1 and TRBJ2-1 gives the full variable domain: KAGVTQTPRYLIKTRGQQVTLSCSPISGHRSVSWYQQTPGQGLQFLFEYFSETQRNKGNFPGRFSGRQFSNSRSEMNVSTLELGDSALYLCASSLGSGPYNEQFFGPGTRLTVL.

The chain has TRBV6-5 and TRBJ1-1, with no clear D. The CDR3 covers 13 residues. The germline gives CDR1 MNHEY, CDR2 SVGAGI. V gave up 2 bases and J gave up 3 bases, with 7 bases separating them. The CDR3 reads CASSYELHTEAFF. The CDR3 region has the DNA TGTGCCAGCAGTTACGAGCTCCACACTGAAGCTTTCTTT.

The chain combines TRBV4-2 with TRBJ2-2; D is possibly TRBD2 (5 bases). CDR3 length equals 14 residues. V shed 0 bases and J shed 7 bases, with 9 bases lying between them. Germline assignment: CDR1 LGHNA and CDR2 YNFKEQ. The CDR3: CASSQDPGIGELFF. CDR3 DNA: TGTGCCAGCAGCCAAGATCCCGGGATCGGGGAGCTGTTTTTT.

The chain has TRBV19 and TRBJ2-7, with 9 bases lining up with TRBD1. From germline, CDR1 is LNHDA and CDR2 SQIVND (reference sequence). This CDR3 spans 13 amino acids. V was pared by 6 bases and J by 3 bases, with 3 bases of the junction left unmatched. CDR3 residues: CASRRDRDYEQYF. CDR3 bases: TGTGCCAGTAGACGGGACAGGGACTACGAGCAGTACTTC.

This clone came up a few times. J is TRBJ2-2 and V is TRBV5-4, with 7 bases that match TRBD2. CDR1 is SGHNT and CDR2 is YYREEE in the germline V gene (reference sequence). V lost 0 bases to trimming and J lost 1 base; unmatched junction nucleotides: 6. This CDR3 contains 17 residues. The CDR3 protein is CASSLAPREMNTGELFF. The CDR3 DNA sequence: TGTGCCAGCAGCTTGGCTCCGCGGGAGATGAACACCGGGGAGCTGTTTTTT. The whole variable domain, remainder taken from reference TRBV5-4 and TRBJ2-2, is ETGVTQSPTHLIKTRGQQVTLRCSSQSGHNTVSWYQQALGQGPQFIFQYYREEENGRGNFPPRFSGLQFPNYSSELNVNALELDDSALYLCASSLAPREMNTGELFFGEGSRLTVL.

This clone came up once. V is TRBV7-3 and J is TRBJ2-2; 7 nucleotides line up with TRBD1. CDR1 and CDR2 (germline): SGHTA, FQGTGA. Trimming removed 4 bases from V and 2 bases from J; junction bases left unmatched: 4. The CDR3 totals 15 residues. The CDR3 spells CASSSTGLNTGELFF. In DNA, the CDR3 is TGTGCCAGCAGCTCGACAGGGCTAAACACCGGGGAGCTGTTTTTT. The whole variable domain, filled in from reference TRBV7-3 and TRBJ2-2, reads GAGVSQTPSNKVTEKGKYVELRCDPISGHTALYWYRQSLGQGPEFLIYFQGTGAADDSGLPNDRFFAVRPEGSVSTLKIQRTERGDSAVYLCASSSTGLNTGELFFGEGSRLTVL.

The chain carries TRBV5-5 and TRBJ1-2; 12 nucleotides agree with TRBD1. V trimming: 4 bases; J trimming: 4 bases; junction bases outside the gene matches: 11. The CDR3 runs 17 residues. Germline-derived CDR1 and CDR2 are SGHKS and YYEKEE (reference sequence). CDR3 amino acids: CASSPGTGGPKVYGYTF. CDR3 bases: TGTGCCAGCAGCCCCGGGACAGGGGGCCCGAAAGTCTATGGCTACACCTTC.

The chain is built from TRBV7-9 and TRBJ2-2; 7 nucleotides align to TRBD2. Trimming cost V 0 bases and J 5 bases; bases outside gene matches: 15. Germline V gene sequence: CDR1 SEHNR, CDR2 FQNEAQ (reference sequence). This CDR3 is 19 amino acids long. This chain's CDR3 is CASSLAKGQRGSGTGELFF. The CDR3 region has the DNA TGTGCCAGCAGCTTAGCGAAGGGTCAACGCGGGAGTGGAACCGGGGAGCTGTTTTTT. Full variable domain (outside the CDR3, taken from reference TRBV7-9 and TRBJ2-2): DTGVSQNPRHKITKRGQNVTFRCDPISEHNRLYWYRQTLGQGPEFLTYFQNEAQLEKSRLLSDRFSAERPKGSFSTLEIQRTEQGDSAMYLCASSLAKGQRGSGTGELFFGEGSRLTVL.

The chain employs TRBV27 and TRBJ1-2; 8 bases are a match to TRBD1. V shed 5 bases, J shed 8 bases, and the junction held 10 bases outside the gene matches. Per the germline V gene, CDR1 is MNHEY and CDR2 is SMNVEV (reference sequence). The CDR3 is 14 residues long. DNA of the CDR3: TGTGCCAGCAGTACCGGACAGGGAGGGTCGGGCTACACCTTC. Amino acids: CASSTGQGGSGYTF.

The V gene is TRBV12-3 or TRBV12-4, the J gene TRBJ2-7, with D unresolved. The length of the CDR3 is 12 residues. Trimming removed 4 bases from V and 3 bases from J, with 7 bases in between. The CDR3 DNA follows: TGTGCCAGCAGTTACGCGTTCTACGAGCAGTACTTC. Its protein is CASSYAFYEQYF.

The chain couples TRBV27 to TRBJ2-3; maybe TRBD2 (6 bases). Germline-derived CDR1 and CDR2 are MNHEY and SMNVEV (reference sequence). There are 14 residues in the CDR3. V gave up 2 bases and J gave up 4 bases, with 10 bases separating them. CDR3 in amino acids: CASSLREAADTQYF. As DNA, the CDR3 is TGTGCCAGCAGTTTAAGGGAGGCCGCAGATACGCAGTATTTT.

CDR3 DNA: TGTGCCAGCAGCTTACTAGCGGGGGGGACGAACAATGAGCAGTTCTTC. Protein product: CASSLLAGGTNNEQFF. The J gene is TRBJ2-1, the V gene TRBV7-3; 12 nucleotides line up with TRBD2. V lost 2 bases and J lost 5; bases outside the gene matches: 4. From germline, CDR1 is SGHTA and CDR2 FQGTGA. The CDR3 covers 16 residues.

The chain has TRBV28 and TRBJ1-5; tentatively, D is TRBD1 (6 bases). The CDR3 spans 14 residues. V lost 5 bases, J lost 3 bases, and 11 bases lay in between. Germline CDR1 is MDHEN and CDR2 is SYDVKM. The CDR3 region is CASSRGQYNQPQHF. In nucleotides, the CDR3 is TGTGCCAGCAGTCGTGGACAGTACAATCAGCCCCAGCATTTT. Combining the CDR3 with reference TRBV28 and TRBJ1-5 gives the whole variable domain DVKVTQSSRYLVKRTGEKVFLECVQDMDHENMFWYRQDPGLGLRLIYFSYDVKMKEKGDIPEGYSVSREKKERFSLILESASTNQTSMYLCASSRGQYNQPQHFGDGTRLSIL.

This clone was detected only once. The chain combines TRBV19 with TRBJ2-7, with TRBD2 as a possible D gene (6 bases). The germline gives CDR1 LNHDA, CDR2 SQIVND (reference sequence). The CDR3 spans 13 residues. Trimming removed 3 bases from V and 4 bases from J, with 10 bases in between. The CDR3 sequence is CASSIQGGYEQYF. CDR3 nucleotides: TGTGCCAGTAGTATTCAGGGAGGTTACGAGCAGTACTTC.

CDR3 region: CSAQDNSPLHF. CDR3 coding DNA: TGCAGTGCCCAGGATAATTCACCCCTCCACTTT. The V and J genes are TRBV20-1 and TRBJ1-6; D is undetermined. Germline V CDR1 and CDR2: DFQATT, SNEGSKA (reference sequence). Trimming removed 6 bases from V and 5 bases from J, with 5 bases in between. This CDR3 has 11 residues.

The chain is built from TRBV18 and TRBJ2-7; D is perhaps TRBD1 (5 bases). This CDR3 has 14 residues. Germline V gene sequence: CDR1 KGHSH, CDR2 LQKENI. Trimming took off 4 bases at V and 5 bases at J, with 15 bases between the two ends. For the CDR3, the DNA is TGTGCCAGCTCACGTCAGGAAGAAGGGGACGAGCAGTACTTC. It specifies CASSRQEEGDEQYF.

The chain links TRBV4-1 to TRBJ1-5, with 7 bases aligning to TRBD1. Germline CDR1 is MGHRA and CDR2 is YSYEKL. Trimming cost V 0 bases and J 2 bases; bases outside gene matches: 13. The CDR3 runs 19 residues. The CDR3 sequence: CASSQDGARGEFGNQPQHF. In DNA, the CDR3 is TGCGCCAGCAGCCAAGATGGTGCCAGGGGGGAATTCGGCAATCAGCCCCAGCATTTT.

This clone showed up just a few times. V and J are TRBV18 and TRBJ2-2; 7 bases map to TRBD1. This CDR3 spans 16 amino acids. Germline CDR1 KGHSH, CDR2 LQKENI. After removal of 5 bases from V and 0 bases from J, the junction contained 6 bases not matched to a gene. Here the CDR3 DNA reads TGTGCCAGCTCAAGCCGGGACAGTGCGAACACCGGGGAGCTGTTTTTT. Its translation: CASSSRDSANTGELFF. The whole variable domain, filled in from reference TRBV18 and TRBJ2-2, reads NAGVMQNPRHLVRRRGQEARLRCSPMKGHSHVYWYRQLPEEGLKFMVYLQKENIIDESGMPKERFSAEFPKEGPSILRIQQVVRGDSAAYFCASSSRDSANTGELFFGEGSRLTVL.

This chain joins TRBV3-1 (or the pseudogene TRBV3-2) and TRBJ1-4, with D unresolved. Germline values: CDR1 LGHDT, CDR2 YNNKEL (reference sequence). The length of the CDR3 is 15 residues. Between the trimmed V and J ends, which lost 0 bases and 7 bases, there was a span of 12 bases. The CDR3 bases are TGTGCCAGCAGCCAAGACCAGAACGTCCGTGAAAAACTGTTTTTT. As protein: CASSQDQNVREKLFF.

The chain couples TRBV6-5 to TRBJ2-7, with 12 bases fitting TRBD2. Trimming removed 4 bases from V and 0 bases from J; junction bases left unmatched: 4. Per germline, CDR1 MNHEY and CDR2 SVGAGI. The CDR3 is made up of 16 amino acids. CDR3 amino acids: CASSFGTSGSSYEQYF. The CDR3 DNA sequence: TGTGCCAGCAGTTTCGGGACTAGCGGGTCCTCCTACGAGCAGTACTTC.

Concerning this clone: An end of the junction does not agree with germline; a read error may underlie this. CDR3 bases: TGTGCCAGCAGCCTTGAGGGACTCGGGCAGCTGTTTTTT. It codes for CASSLEGLGQLFF. The rearrangement joins TRBV12-3 or TRBV12-4 to TRBJ2-2, with D possibly matching TRBD2 (6 bases). CDR3 length equals 13 residues.

The chain carries TRBV27 and TRBJ2-1; 11 positions agree with TRBD2. The CDR3 loop spans 16 amino acids. The J segment lost 4 bases and the V segment lost 3 bases, leaving 5 bases of the junction unmatched. The V gene's germline CDR1 is MNHEY and CDR2 SMNVEV (reference sequence). CDR3 coding DNA: TGTGCCAGCAGTTTGACTAGCGGGATCTTGTACAATGAGCAGTTCTTC. Translating it yields CASSLTSGILYNEQFF.